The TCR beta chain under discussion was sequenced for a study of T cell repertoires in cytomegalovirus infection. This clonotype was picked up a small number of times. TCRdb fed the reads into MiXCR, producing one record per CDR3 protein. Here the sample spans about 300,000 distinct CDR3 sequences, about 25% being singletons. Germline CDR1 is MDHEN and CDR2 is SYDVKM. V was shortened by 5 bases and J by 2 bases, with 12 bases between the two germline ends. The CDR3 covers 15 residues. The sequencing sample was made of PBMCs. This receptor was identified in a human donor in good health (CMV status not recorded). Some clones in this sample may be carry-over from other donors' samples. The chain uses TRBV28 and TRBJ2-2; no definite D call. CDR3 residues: CASSDHQINTGELFF. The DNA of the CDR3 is TGTGCCAGCAGTGACCATCAGATAAACACCGGGGAGCTGTTTTTT.